Listed here is a single TCR beta chain. This entry is derived from a study of control samples from healthy donors and cancer patients. The CDR3 consists of 16 residues. Germline assignment: CDR1 SGHAT and CDR2 FQNNGV. Unmatched junction bases numbered 7, after V lost 4 bases and J lost 2 bases. Clones were read by immunoSEQ multiplex PCR, and TCRdb kept only the in-frame ones, dropping some. The profile shows tens of thousands of clones, 65% to 85% of them singletons. The chain is built from TRBV11-2 and TRBJ2-3, with TRBD1 identical over 9 bases. This sequence was found in a man between 65 and 85 years old with lung cancer. Material for sequencing was PBMCs. CDR3 sequence: CASSWADRGTTDTQYF. The CDR3 bases are TGTGCCAGCAGCTGGGCGGACAGGGGTACCACAGATACGCAGTATTTT.